The clone carrying this TCR beta chain was detected many times. The V and J ends lost 0 bases and 2 bases, in that order; junction bases with no gene match: 9. This CDR3 comprises 17 residues. Germline CDR1 DFQATT, CDR2 SNEGSKA (reference sequence). The sample is drawn from a study of T cells in Graves' hyperthyroidism and ophthalmopathy. Amplification targeted TCR beta CDR3 regions from RNA transcripts. HTBI primers were employed in a first-round RT-PCR of the TCR CDR3. TCRdb ran MiXCR on the multiplex PCR reads and lists one entry per CDR3 protein. Found here are 500,000 or so distinct CDR3 sequences, around 16% of them singletons; the top ten hold about 31%.

The sequenced material came from blood. The TCR sequence derives from a woman between 25 and 40 years old with Graves' ophthalmopathy. The rearrangement uses TRBV20-1 and TRBJ2-3; 9 bases match TRBD2. CDR3 residues: CSARDLGGRAYTDTQYF. The DNA for the CDR3 is TGCAGTGCTAGAGATCTAGGCGGGAGGGCTTACACAGATACGCAGTATTTT.